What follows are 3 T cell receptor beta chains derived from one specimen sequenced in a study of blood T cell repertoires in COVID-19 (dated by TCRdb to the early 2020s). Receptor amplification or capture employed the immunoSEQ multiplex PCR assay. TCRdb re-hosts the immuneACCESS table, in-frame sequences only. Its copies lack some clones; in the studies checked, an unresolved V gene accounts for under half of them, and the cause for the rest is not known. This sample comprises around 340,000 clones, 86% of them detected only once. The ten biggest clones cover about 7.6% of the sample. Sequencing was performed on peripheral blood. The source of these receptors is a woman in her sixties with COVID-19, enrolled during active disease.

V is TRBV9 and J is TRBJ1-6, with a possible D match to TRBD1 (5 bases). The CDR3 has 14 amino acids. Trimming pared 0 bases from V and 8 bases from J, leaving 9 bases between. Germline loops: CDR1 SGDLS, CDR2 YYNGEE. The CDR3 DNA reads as TGTGCCAGCAGCGTAGCGGGGGTTTATTCACCCCTCCACTTT. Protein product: CASSVAGVYSPLHF.

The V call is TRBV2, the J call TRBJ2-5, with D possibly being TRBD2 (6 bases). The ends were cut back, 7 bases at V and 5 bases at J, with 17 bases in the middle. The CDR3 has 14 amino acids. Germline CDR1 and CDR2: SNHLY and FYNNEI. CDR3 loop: CASTSGDPTETQYF. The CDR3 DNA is TGTGCCAGCACCTCGGGGGACCCAACTGAGACCCAGTACTTC.

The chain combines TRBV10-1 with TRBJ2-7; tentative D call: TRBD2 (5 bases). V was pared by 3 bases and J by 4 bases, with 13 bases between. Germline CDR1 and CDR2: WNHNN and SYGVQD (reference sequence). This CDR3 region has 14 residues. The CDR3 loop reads CASSDIETGYEQYF. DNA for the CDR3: TGCGCCAGCAGTGACATCGAAACGGGATACGAGCAGTACTTC.